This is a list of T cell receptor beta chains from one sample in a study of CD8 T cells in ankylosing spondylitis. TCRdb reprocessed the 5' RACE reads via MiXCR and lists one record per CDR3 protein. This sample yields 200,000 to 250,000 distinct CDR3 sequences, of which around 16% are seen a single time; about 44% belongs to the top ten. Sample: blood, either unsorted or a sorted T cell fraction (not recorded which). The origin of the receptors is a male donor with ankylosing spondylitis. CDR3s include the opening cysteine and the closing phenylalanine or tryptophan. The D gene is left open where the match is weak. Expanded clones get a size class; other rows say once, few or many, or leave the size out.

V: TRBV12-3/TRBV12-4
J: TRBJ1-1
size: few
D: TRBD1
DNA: TGTGCCAGCAGTCCCGGACAGGGGTGGATTGAAGCTTTCTTT
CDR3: CASSPGQGWIEAFF

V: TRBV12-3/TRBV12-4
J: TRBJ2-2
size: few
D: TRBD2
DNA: TGTGCCAGCAGTTTAGGGCTAGCGGGAGGGCCCACCGGGGAGCTGTTTTTT
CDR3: CASSLGLAGGPTGELFF

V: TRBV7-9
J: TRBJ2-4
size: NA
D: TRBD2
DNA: TGTGCCAGCACCCCCCGGGAGGAAAACATTCAGTACTTC
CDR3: CASTPREENIQYF

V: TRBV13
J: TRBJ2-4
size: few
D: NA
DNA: TGTGCCAGCAGCTTAGAATCGGACAGCCGAAACATTCAGTACTTC
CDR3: CASSLESDSRNIQYF

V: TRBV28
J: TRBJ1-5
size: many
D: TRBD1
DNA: TGTGCCAGCAGCTCGGGACAGGGAGACAATCAGCCCCAGCATTTT
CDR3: CASSSGQGDNQPQHF

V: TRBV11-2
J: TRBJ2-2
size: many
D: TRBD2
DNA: TGTGCCAGCAGCTTAGAGGGGACTAGCGGGATTTGGGAAACCGGGGAGCTGTTTTTT
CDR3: CASSLEGTSGIWETGELFF

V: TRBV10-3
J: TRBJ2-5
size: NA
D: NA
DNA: TGTGCCACCCGCCAGGGACCAGAAGAGACCCAGTACTTC
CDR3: CATRQGPEETQYF

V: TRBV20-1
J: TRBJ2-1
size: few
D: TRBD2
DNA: TGCAGTGCTGAGACTAGCGGGAGGGCCTATGTCAATGAGCAGTTCTTC
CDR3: CSAETSGRAYVNEQFF

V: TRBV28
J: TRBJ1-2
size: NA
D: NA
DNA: TGTGCCAGCAGTTTACGACGTGTTGGCTACACCTTC
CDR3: CASSLRRVGYTF

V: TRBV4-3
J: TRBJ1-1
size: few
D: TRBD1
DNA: TGCGCCAGCTGCGACAGGGTGGGGGACACTGAAGCTTTCTTT
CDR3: CASCDRVGDTEAFF

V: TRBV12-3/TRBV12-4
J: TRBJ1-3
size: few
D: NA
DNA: TGTGCCAGCAGTTCCTCGGGACTCTCTGGAAACACCATATATTTT
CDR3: CASSSSGLSGNTIYF

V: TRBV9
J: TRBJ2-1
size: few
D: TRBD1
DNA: TGTGCCAGCACCCCGACAGGGTACTCCTACAATGAGCAGTTCTTC
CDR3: CASTPTGYSYNEQFF

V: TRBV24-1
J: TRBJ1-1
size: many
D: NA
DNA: TGTGCCACCAGTGACAAAGGGATTTCTGAAGCTTTCTTT
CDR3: CATSDKGISEAFF

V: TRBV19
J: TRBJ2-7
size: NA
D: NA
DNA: TGTGCCAGTAGCCTCTCTTACGGGGACTCCTACGAGCAGTACTTC
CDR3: CASSLSYGDSYEQYF

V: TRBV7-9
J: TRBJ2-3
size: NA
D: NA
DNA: TGTGCCAGCAGCCCCCCCGGGACGTGGACAGATACGCAGTATTTT
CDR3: CASSPPGTWTDTQYF

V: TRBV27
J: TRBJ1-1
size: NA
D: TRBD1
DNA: TGTGCCAGCTCTTTCACGACAGGGACTGAAGCTTTCTTT
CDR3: CASSFTTGTEAFF

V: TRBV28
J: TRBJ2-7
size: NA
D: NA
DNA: TGTGCCAGCAGTTTTCGCGGGGTCAGAACCTACGAGCAGTACTTC
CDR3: CASSFRGVRTYEQYF

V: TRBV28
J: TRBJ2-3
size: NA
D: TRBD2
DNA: TGTGCCAGCATCCCAGCGGGGAGCACAGATACGCAGTATTTT
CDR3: CASIPAGSTDTQYF

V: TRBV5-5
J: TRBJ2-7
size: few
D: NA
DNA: TGTGCCAGCAGCACCGGACTGTTTGACTACGAGCAGTACTTC
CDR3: CASSTGLFDYEQYF

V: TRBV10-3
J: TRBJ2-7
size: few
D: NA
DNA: TGTGCCATCAGTGTGTTTGCAGGGCCTTCCTATGAGCAGTACTTC
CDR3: CAISVFAGPSYEQYF

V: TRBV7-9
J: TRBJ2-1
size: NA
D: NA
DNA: TGTGCCAGCAGCGCCGCAGGGTACAATGAGCAGTTCTTC
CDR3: CASSAAGYNEQFF

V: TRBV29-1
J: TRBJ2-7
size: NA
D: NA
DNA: TGCAGCGTTGTCTTGATTCGACTTCCCTACGAGCAGTACTTC
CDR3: CSVVLIRLPYEQYF